These T cell receptor beta chains were read from a single sample in a study of T-cell reconstitution after alpha-beta-depleted transplantation in children. MiXCR, run by TCRdb on the PCR reads, gives a single entry per CDR3 protein. The table has hundreds of thousands of distinct CDR3 sequences, less than 15% seen once. Source: PBMCs, taken before TCRalphabeta/CD19-depleted stem cell transplant. All receptors derive from a girl aged 2 to 10 with congenital amegakaryocytic thrombocytopenia, due to receive a stem cell transplant. Both conserved end residues are part of each CDR3. The D gene is left open where the match is weak. Part of the rows lack a size; the others show once, few, many or a class for expanded clones.

J gene: TRBJ2-1; clone size: -; V gene: TRBV7-3; D gene: -; CDR3 protein: CASSSTWGDEQFF; CDR3 DNA: TGTGCCAGCAGCTCCACGTGGGGGGACGAGCAGTTCTTC
J gene: TRBJ2-1; clone size: -; V gene: TRBV3-1; D gene: TRBD2; CDR3 protein: CASSQGTLAGESGEQFF; CDR3 DNA: TGTGCCAGCAGCCAAGGGACTCTAGCGGGAGAATCGGGTGAGCAGTTCTTC
J gene: TRBJ2-1; clone size: -; V gene: TRBV9; D gene: -; CDR3 protein: CASSLNSANEQFF; CDR3 DNA: TGTGCCAGCAGCCTTAACAGCGCCAATGAGCAGTTCTTC
J gene: TRBJ2-7; clone size: many; V gene: TRBV28; D gene: TRBD1; CDR3 protein: CASSSIRDRSAYEQYF; CDR3 DNA: TGTGCCAGCAGTTCAATCCGGGACAGGTCTGCCTACGAGCAGTACTTC
J gene: TRBJ2-5; clone size: few; V gene: TRBV11-2; D gene: -; CDR3 protein: CASSLGLGPAEETQYF; CDR3 DNA: TGTGCCAGCAGCTTAGGTTTGGGTCCGGCCGAAGAGACCCAGTACTTC
J gene: TRBJ2-7; clone size: -; V gene: TRBV6-5; D gene: -; CDR3 protein: CASSTRSEQYF; CDR3 DNA: TGTGCCAGCAGTACACGATCCGAGCAGTACTTC
J gene: TRBJ2-2; clone size: many; V gene: TRBV5-1; D gene: -; CDR3 protein: CASKDIFPNTGELFF; CDR3 DNA: TGCGCCAGCAAGGATATATTCCCGAACACCGGGGAGCTGTTTTTT
J gene: TRBJ2-7; clone size: -; V gene: TRBV20-1; D gene: -; CDR3 protein: CSAPGEQYF; CDR3 DNA: TGCAGTGCCCCGGGTGAGCAGTACTTC
J gene: TRBJ1-2; clone size: few; V gene: TRBV6-1; D gene: -; CDR3 protein: CASTRTRAGGYTF; CDR3 DNA: TGTGCCAGCACCAGAACTAGGGCTGGTGGCTACACCTTC
J gene: TRBJ2-1; clone size: few; V gene: TRBV5-1; D gene: -; CDR3 protein: CASSLGDLLGVEQFF; CDR3 DNA: TGCGCCAGCAGCTTGGGGGACCTACTAGGGGTTGAGCAGTTCTTC
J gene: TRBJ1-4; clone size: -; V gene: TRBV7-9; D gene: -; CDR3 protein: CASSLFWGNEKLFF; CDR3 DNA: TGTGCCAGCAGCTTATTTTGGGGGAATGAAAAACTGTTTTTT
J gene: TRBJ2-1; clone size: few; V gene: TRBV28; D gene: TRBD2; CDR3 protein: CASTGLAGDPSSYNEQFF; CDR3 DNA: TGTGCCAGCACCGGACTAGCGGGAGACCCAAGCTCCTACAATGAGCAGTTCTTC
J gene: TRBJ2-1; clone size: many; V gene: TRBV20-1; D gene: -; CDR3 protein: CSARKWGETYNEQFF; CDR3 DNA: TGCAGTGCTAGAAAATGGGGGGAAACTTACAATGAGCAGTTCTTC
J gene: TRBJ2-5; clone size: many; V gene: TRBV20-1; D gene: TRBD1; CDR3 protein: CSATIRDREVF; CDR3 DNA: TGCAGTGCTACAATCCGGGACAGGGAGGTCTTC
J gene: TRBJ2-3; clone size: -; V gene: TRBV7-2; D gene: -; CDR3 protein: CASSLVVYTDTQYF; CDR3 DNA: TGTGCCAGCAGCTTGGTCGTTTACACAGATACGCAGTATTTT
J gene: TRBJ2-2; clone size: many; V gene: TRBV7-6; D gene: -; CDR3 protein: CASSLRFSGTGELFF; CDR3 DNA: TGTGCCAGCAGCTTAAGGTTCTCAGGCACCGGGGAGCTGTTTTTT
J gene: TRBJ2-1; clone size: many; V gene: TRBV5-1; D gene: -; CDR3 protein: CASSQDHNEQFF; CDR3 DNA: TGCGCCAGCAGCCAGGATCACAATGAGCAGTTCTTC
J gene: TRBJ1-5; clone size: many; V gene: TRBV20-1; D gene: -; CDR3 protein: CSARDRWGASNQPQHF; CDR3 DNA: TGCAGTGCTAGAGATAGGTGGGGGGCTAGCAATCAGCCCCAGCATTTT
J gene: TRBJ1-1; clone size: -; V gene: TRBV4-1; D gene: -; CDR3 protein: CASSHNGATEAFF; CDR3 DNA: TGCGCCAGCAGCCACAACGGAGCAACTGAAGCTTTCTTT
J gene: TRBJ2-7; clone size: many; V gene: TRBV20-1; D gene: TRBD2; CDR3 protein: CSARQGTSYYEQYF; CDR3 DNA: TGCAGTGCTAGACAGGGGACTAGCTACTACGAGCAGTACTTC
J gene: TRBJ2-1; clone size: many; V gene: TRBV4-2; D gene: -; CDR3 protein: CASSQAGVAWRNEQFF; CDR3 DNA: TGTGCCAGCAGCCAAGCTGGCGTGGCGTGGAGGAATGAGCAGTTCTTC
J gene: TRBJ1-2; clone size: many; V gene: TRBV5-1; D gene: TRBD1; CDR3 protein: CASSEYRDRVFDGYTF; CDR3 DNA: TGCGCCAGCAGCGAATATCGGGACAGGGTTTTCGATGGCTACACCTTC
J gene: TRBJ2-2; clone size: -; V gene: TRBV6-5; D gene: TRBD2; CDR3 protein: CASSSHLGSGIVPGELFF; CDR3 DNA: TGTGCCAGCAGTTCCCACCTAGGGAGCGGGATTGTACCCGGGGAGCTGTTTTTT
J gene: TRBJ2-7; clone size: many; V gene: TRBV27; D gene: TRBD2; CDR3 protein: CASRSLAGGTSSYEQYF; CDR3 DNA: TGTGCCAGCAGGAGTCTAGCGGGAGGAACGAGCTCCTACGAGCAGTACTTC
J gene: TRBJ2-1; clone size: -; V gene: TRBV5-1; D gene: TRBD2; CDR3 protein: CASSSGTSNDEQFF; CDR3 DNA: TGCGCCAGCAGCTCGGGGACTAGCAACGATGAGCAGTTCTTC
J gene: TRBJ2-1; clone size: -; V gene: TRBV9; D gene: TRBD2; CDR3 protein: CASSASGSAYNEQFF; CDR3 DNA: TGTGCCAGCAGCGCTAGCGGGAGTGCCTACAATGAGCAGTTCTTC
J gene: TRBJ2-1; clone size: -; V gene: TRBV5-1; D gene: -; CDR3 protein: CATSTGTRYNEQFF; CDR3 DNA: TGCGCCACCTCCACCGGGACACGCTACAATGAGCAGTTCTTC
J gene: TRBJ2-3; clone size: -; V gene: TRBV12-3/TRBV12-4; D gene: TRBD2; CDR3 protein: CASTGVGGPTDTQYF; CDR3 DNA: TGTGCCAGCACGGGCGTGGGAGGGCCGACAGATACGCAGTATTTT
J gene: TRBJ2-7; clone size: few; V gene: TRBV3-1; D gene: -; CDR3 protein: CASTGSLFGGSYEQYF; CDR3 DNA: TGTGCCAGCACCGGCTCACTCTTCGGAGGCTCCTACGAGCAGTACTTC
J gene: TRBJ2-1; clone size: -; V gene: TRBV7-9; D gene: -; CDR3 protein: CASSRTDNPNEQFF; CDR3 DNA: TGTGCCAGCAGCCGAACGGACAACCCCAATGAGCAGTTCTTC
J gene: TRBJ2-4; clone size: many; V gene: TRBV12-3/TRBV12-4; D gene: -; CDR3 protein: CASSLRGRGRIQYF; CDR3 DNA: TGTGCCAGCAGTTTAAGGGGGCGGGGTCGCATTCAGTACTTC
J gene: TRBJ1-5; clone size: few; V gene: TRBV29-1; D gene: -; CDR3 protein: CSVVFSGDIIGQPQHF; CDR3 DNA: TGCAGCGTTGTCTTTTCTGGCGACATCATAGGGCAGCCCCAGCATTTT
J gene: TRBJ2-1; clone size: many; V gene: TRBV20-1; D gene: -; CDR3 protein: CSARMTPSYNEQFF; CDR3 DNA: TGCAGTGCTAGAATGACACCCTCCTACAATGAGCAGTTCTTC
J gene: TRBJ2-3; clone size: -; V gene: TRBV5-1; D gene: TRBD2; CDR3 protein: CASSLASGRSTDTQYF; CDR3 DNA: TGCGCCAGCAGCTTGGCTAGCGGGAGGTCCACAGATACGCAGTATTTT
J gene: TRBJ2-3; clone size: many; V gene: TRBV20-1; D gene: -; CDR3 protein: CSVDKRGTDTQYF; CDR3 DNA: TGCAGTGTAGACAAGCGAGGCACAGATACGCAGTATTTT
J gene: TRBJ2-1; clone size: many; V gene: TRBV7-2; D gene: -; CDR3 protein: CASSLARPRNEQFF; CDR3 DNA: TGTGCCAGCAGCTTAGCGCGACCTCGGAATGAGCAGTTCTTC
J gene: TRBJ2-1; clone size: -; V gene: TRBV11-2; D gene: -; CDR3 protein: CASSLGPGDEQFF; CDR3 DNA: TGTGCCAGCAGCTTAGGACCCGGCGATGAGCAGTTCTTC
J gene: TRBJ2-7; clone size: -; V gene: TRBV20-1; D gene: -; CDR3 protein: CSGRRTAGSYEQYF; CDR3 DNA: TGCAGTGGTCGCAGGACTGCGGGCTCCTACGAGCAGTACTTC
J gene: TRBJ1-1; clone size: -; V gene: TRBV7-2; D gene: -; CDR3 protein: CASSPPLQGNTEAFF; CDR3 DNA: TGTGCCAGCAGCCCCCCCCTACAGGGGAACACTGAAGCTTTCTTT
J gene: TRBJ2-1; clone size: few; V gene: TRBV18; D gene: TRBD2; CDR3 protein: CASSPALASYNEQFF; CDR3 DNA: TGTGCCAGCTCACCAGCACTAGCGTCCTACAATGAGCAGTTCTTC
J gene: TRBJ2-5; clone size: many; V gene: TRBV29-1; D gene: TRBD1; CDR3 protein: CSVVDRGMETQYF; CDR3 DNA: TGCAGCGTTGTGGACAGGGGGATGGAGACCCAGTACTTC
J gene: TRBJ2-7; clone size: -; V gene: TRBV20-1; D gene: -; CDR3 protein: CSARGRAVNEQYF; CDR3 DNA: TGCAGTGCTAGGGGACGGGCGGTGAACGAGCAGTACTTC
J gene: TRBJ2-5; clone size: few; V gene: TRBV7-9; D gene: -; CDR3 protein: CASSLRDSLQETQYF; CDR3 DNA: TGTGCCAGCAGCTTGCGGGACAGCCTCCAAGAGACCCAGTACTTC
J gene: TRBJ2-5; clone size: -; V gene: TRBV20-1; D gene: TRBD2; CDR3 protein: CSARDVGEGREETQYF; CDR3 DNA: TGCAGTGCTAGAGATGTGGGGGAGGGCCGGGAAGAGACCCAGTACTTC
J gene: TRBJ2-1; clone size: few; V gene: TRBV15; D gene: TRBD2; CDR3 protein: CATSARTSGNEQFF; CDR3 DNA: TGTGCCACCAGCGCGAGGACTAGCGGGAATGAGCAGTTCTTC